Following are 7 T cell receptor beta chains from one sample sequenced in a study of T-cell reconstitution after alpha-beta-depleted transplantation in children. Preparation of the TCRbeta library involved a method that used unique molecular identifiers. MiXCR, run by TCRdb on the PCR reads, gives a single entry per CDR3 protein. The profile shows some 550,000 distinct CDR3 sequences, approximately 20% of them singletons. Material: PBMCs from the stem cell graft donor, obtained from the stem cell graft. The receptors derive from a human donor who donated a stem cell graft to a child with acute lymphoblastic leukemia.

This chain links TRBV12-3 or TRBV12-4 with TRBJ2-7; D not resolved. V lost 1 base, J lost 2 bases, and 9 bases lay in between. This CDR3 has 14 residues. For the CDR3, the DNA is TGTGCCAGCAGTTTAGGGCTCCTAACCTACGAGCAGTACTTC. This encodes CASSLGLLTYEQYF.

This clonotype was detected a few times. The chain couples TRBV5-6 to TRBJ2-1, with 8 bases fitting TRBD1. Germline V CDR1 and CDR2: SGHDT, YYEEEE. The J segment lost 8 bases and the V segment lost 4 bases, leaving 14 bases of the junction unmatched. There are 16 residues in the CDR3. The CDR3 DNA is TGTGCCAGCAGCATGGAGGCCCAGGGGGCGGTCGATGAGCAGTTCTTC. Translating gives CASSMEAQGAVDEQFF. Using reference TRBV5-6 and TRBJ2-1 for the parts outside the CDR3, the full variable domain is DAGVTQSPTHLIKTRGQQVTLRCSPKSGHDTVSWYQQALGQGPQFIFQYYEEEERQRGNFPDRFSGHQFPNYSSELNVNALLLGDSALYLCASSMEAQGAVDEQFFGPGTRLTVL.

The sample holds a few counts of this clonotype. The chain is built from TRBV6-5 and TRBJ1-1; 8 nucleotides align to TRBD1. Germline V gives CDR1 MNHEY, CDR2 SVGAGI. The CDR3 has 19 residues. The trim removed 1 base at V and 4 bases at J, leaving 17 bases unmatched. The CDR3 DNA reads TGTGCCAGCAGTTACTTCGGCAAGATATTGGGGCAGGGGGCCACTGAAGCTTTCTTT. Its protein is CASSYFGKILGQGATEAFF.

The table lists this clonotype with a few counts. The chain joins TRBV29-1 to TRBJ2-1, with D perhaps matching TRBD1 or TRBD2 (6 bases each). The CDR3 sequence is 16 residues long. The V gene's germline CDR1 is SQVTM and CDR2 ANQGSEA. Deletions cut 7 bases from V and 7 bases from J, with 26 bases between. DNA of the CDR3: TGCAGCGGGGGCGGGGTTGGGAGCGCCAGGGGAAATGAGCAGTTCTTC. Its protein product is CSGGGVGSARGNEQFF.

This chain joins TRBV7-3 and TRBJ2-1; D assignment may be TRBD1 or TRBD2 (5 bases each). The germline CDR1 and CDR2 sequences are SGHTA and FQGTGA. This CDR3 spans 13 amino acids. Trimming shortened V by 3 bases and J by 8 bases, and 11 bases separated the two germline ends. The CDR3 loop is CASSFSRGDEQFF. The CDR3, as DNA: TGTGCCAGCAGCTTCAGTAGGGGAGATGAGCAGTTCTTC.

The sample holds many counts of this clonotype. The CDR3 DNA reads as TGTGCCAGCAGGGAACAGGGGGTGGTAACTGAAGCTTTCTTT. It encodes CASREQGVVTEAFF. The J gene is TRBJ1-1, the V gene TRBV12-3 or TRBV12-4; 8 bases are shared with TRBD1. The CDR3 loop spans 14 amino acids. Trimming at V came to 6 bases and at J to 5 bases, leaving 8 bases not matched to a gene.

The chain recombines TRBV20-1 with TRBJ2-3, with D possibly being TRBD1 (6 bases). The CDR3 covers 13 residues. V was clipped by 2 bases and J by 6 bases, with 12 bases between them. Germline assignment: CDR1 DFQATT and CDR2 SNEGSKA (reference sequence). CDR3 nucleotides: TGCAGTGCTAGACCAATCCAGGGGGATACGCAGTATTTT. Encoded protein: CSARPIQGDTQYF.